The rows below give T cell receptor beta chains drawn from one sample of a study of vaccination and CD4 T cells after COVID-19. TCRdb analysed the PCR reads with MiXCR anew, one entry per CDR3 protein. The sample includes approximately 2,500 distinct CDR3 sequences, about 20% of them seen just once. Their cognate antigens are unknown. Material for sequencing was CD4+ T cells from blood, cultured in vitro. The receptors derive from a human donor in good health. CDR3s include the opening cysteine and the closing phenylalanine or tryptophan. The D gene is left open where the match is weak. For some rows the clone size is stated as once, few or many, or as a class when expanded; others skip it.

TRBJ1-2 | NA | TRBV30 | NA | TGTGCCTGGAAATCCAGCGGCTACACCTTC | CAWKSSGYTF
TRBJ2-7 | NA | TRBV6-1 | NA | TGTGCCAGCAGAGACAAAAATCGGCGGCAGTACTTC | CASRDKNRRQYF
TRBJ1-1 | NA | TRBV18 | TRBD1 | TGTGCCAGCTCACCAGGACAGGGAGGGAACACTGAAGCTTTCTTT | CASSPGQGGNTEAFF
TRBJ1-6 | medium-sized | TRBV10-1 | NA | TGCGCCAGCTCCCGGGAGCTCGGGGGTTCACCCCTCCACTTT | CASSRELGGSPLHF
TRBJ2-5 | NA | TRBV19 | TRBD2 | TGTGCCAGTAGTATGAACCAGGGAGGGGAGACCCAGTACTTC | CASSMNQGGETQYF
TRBJ2-2 | NA | TRBV7-2 | NA | TGTGCCAGCAGCTTTTCGGTAGCCGGGACCGGGGAGCTGTTTTTT | CASSFSVAGTGELFF
TRBJ1-2 | few | TRBV19 | NA | TGTGCCAGTAGGCTCGGTCAGAACTATGGCTACACCTTC | CASRLGQNYGYTF
TRBJ2-5 | NA | TRBV5-1 | TRBD1 | TGCGCCAGCAGCTTGGACCCGGGACAGGTGGGGGGGACCCAGTACTTC | CASSLDPGQVGGTQYF
TRBJ2-5 | medium-sized | TRBV7-6 | TRBD2 | TGTGCCAGCAGCTTAGGGCTAGCGGGGGGGCAGGAGACCCAGTACTTC | CASSLGLAGGQETQYF
TRBJ2-6 | few | TRBV21-1 | NA | TGTGCCAGCAGCACGCTATGGAGGGCGAACCCCTACTCTGGGGCCAACGTCCTGACTTTC | CASSTLWRANPYSGANVLTF
TRBJ2-5 | NA | TRBV5-4 | NA | TGTGCCAGCAGCTTAACCGATGAGACCCAGTACTTC | CASSLTDETQYF
TRBJ2-3 | medium-sized | TRBV24-1 | NA | TGTGCCACCAGTGATTTCGGGCCTGCTCGGTATTTT | CATSDFGPARYF
TRBJ2-7 | medium-sized | TRBV20-1 | TRBD1 | TGCAGTGCTAGTCGACAGGGACAGGGGGCTTACGAGCAGTACTTC | CSASRQGQGAYEQYF
TRBJ2-1 | few | TRBV5-4 | TRBD2 | TGTGCCAGCAGCCAGCCTAGCGGGAATACCTACAATGAGCAGTTCTTC | CASSQPSGNTYNEQFF
TRBJ2-7 | NA | TRBV29-1 | NA | TGCAGCGTTGAACAAGGTGACGAGCAGTACTTC | CSVEQGDEQYF
TRBJ1-1 | NA | TRBV7-9 | NA | TGTGCCAGCAGCTTATCAGGGCATGGAACGGACACTGAAGCTTTCTTT | CASSLSGHGTDTEAFF
TRBJ1-2 | few | TRBV7-9 | NA | TGTGCCAGCAGCCCGCGGGGTTACAACTATGGCTACACCTTC | CASSPRGYNYGYTF
TRBJ2-5 | NA | TRBV20-1 | TRBD1 | TGCAGTGCTTCTGGACAGGCAGAGACCCAGTACTTC | CSASGQAETQYF
TRBJ1-4 | few | TRBV20-1 | NA | TGCAGTGCTAGCCAAGCAACAACTAATGAAAAACTGTTTTTT | CSASQATTNEKLFF
TRBJ2-1 | NA | TRBV7-9 | TRBD1 | TGTGCCAGCAGCTTAGAGAGACAGGGGAGGTCCTACAATGAGCAGTTCTTC | CASSLERQGRSYNEQFF
TRBJ2-3 | medium-sized | TRBV10-3 | NA | TGTGCCATCCGAGGGGAAGCAGATACGCAGTATTTT | CAIRGEADTQYF
TRBJ1-2 | medium-sized | TRBV7-9 | TRBD1 | TGTGCCAGCAGCTTAGAATCTACAGGGGGCGCAAACTATGGCTACACCTTC | CASSLESTGGANYGYTF
TRBJ1-3 | few | TRBV7-8 | NA | TGTGCCAGCAGCATAGGCAGTCTCTCTGGAAACACCATATATTTT | CASSIGSLSGNTIYF
TRBJ2-2 | NA | TRBV2 | NA | TGTGCCAGCAGTGAAGCCAGGGTCTGGAACACCGGGGAGCTGTTTTTT | CASSEARVWNTGELFF
TRBJ1-1 | NA | TRBV10-2 | NA | TGCGCCAGCAGTGAGTCGTCAGGGAATGCTTTCTTT | CASSESSGNAFF
TRBJ2-5 | medium-sized | TRBV15 | NA | TGTGCCACCAGCAGCGCCGGGACATTAGAGACCCAGTACTTC | CATSSAGTLETQYF
TRBJ1-2 | medium-sized | TRBV20-1 | NA | TGCAGTGCTAGCTGGACCAACGGATATTATGGCTACACCTTC | CSASWTNGYYGYTF
TRBJ2-3 | medium-sized | TRBV24-1 | TRBD2 | TGTGCCACCAGTGGGGCAGCGGGAGGCCGGACAGATACGCAGTATTTT | CATSGAAGGRTDTQYF